What follows are 32 T cell receptor beta chains derived from one specimen sequenced in a study of blood T cell repertoires in COVID-19. Assay used: immunoSEQ multiplex PCR; TCRdb lists only in-frame clones, some missing. The sample carries about 270,000 clones, approximately 86% recorded once. The sample was peripheral blood. These TCRs come from a woman between 18 and 29 years old with acute or convalescent COVID-19.

The CDR3 reads CASSLTRRGGYTF. The CDR3 DNA reads as TGTGCCAGCAGTTTGACGCGCAGGGGTGGCTACACCTTC. The chain couples TRBV27 to TRBJ1-2, with D possibly matching TRBD1 (6 bases). The CDR3 length is 13 residues. Trimming stripped 3 bases from V and 7 bases from J, with 12 bases between. Looked up from germline, CDR1 is MNHEY and CDR2 is SMNVEV (reference sequence).

V gene TRBV13 combines with J gene TRBJ2-6; the match to TRBD1 covers 9 bases. The V segment lost 8 bases and the J segment 3 bases; nucleotides outside the gene matches: 11. There are 17 residues in the CDR3. Germline CDR1 is PRHDT and CDR2 is FYEKMQ (reference sequence). DNA for the CDR3: TGTGCCAGCGGCTACACAGGGGGCGCTGGTGGGGCCAACGTCCTGACTTTC. Encoded protein: CASGYTGGAGGANVLTF.

This clone was counted a single time. The rearrangement links TRBV18 to TRBJ1-2; tentatively, D is TRBD1 (5 bases). CDR3 length: 13 amino acids. V was shortened by 0 bases and J by 5 bases, with 7 bases between the two germline ends. The germline CDR1 and CDR2 sequences are KGHSH and LQKENI. The CDR3 loop is CASSPPAGYGYTF. The CDR3 nucleotides are TGTGCCAGCTCACCACCGGCAGGGTATGGCTACACCTTC.

The chain is built from TRBV19 and TRBJ1-2; 10 bases are a match to TRBD1. J was trimmed by 4 bases and V by 4 bases; bases with no gene match: 15. Germline lookup yields CDR1 LNHDA and CDR2 SQIVND (reference sequence). This CDR3 region has 18 residues. The DNA for the CDR3 is TGTGCCAGTAGTAAACGAACCGGGACAGGGGCCACCGTCTATGGCTACACCTTC. Translating it yields CASSKRTGTGATVYGYTF.

V gene TRBV30 combines with J gene TRBJ2-2; TRBD2 might be the D (6 bases). V shed 3 bases and J shed 3 bases, with 11 bases lying between them. The germline V gene encodes CDR1 GTSNPN and CDR2 SVGIG (reference sequence). This CDR3 is built from 14 residues. This chain's CDR3 is CAWSPDYYTGELFF. In nucleotides, the CDR3 is TGTGCCTGGAGCCCGGACTATTACACCGGGGAGCTGTTTTTT.

The chain joins TRBV6-2 or TRBV6-3 to TRBJ1-5; weak D call: TRBD1 (6 bases). The V and J ends lost 5 bases and 4 bases respectively, with 27 bases between them. Per the germline V gene, CDR1 is MNHEY and CDR2 is SVGEGT. The CDR3 covers 19 residues. CDR3 bases: TGTGCCAGCAGTCCAGGACACCGGGACATAATAGCGCCAAATCAGCCCCAGCATTTT. This gives the protein CASSPGHRDIIAPNQPQHF.

The V call is TRBV20-1, the J call TRBJ1-2; the D is unclear. Germline lookup yields CDR1 DFQATT and CDR2 SNEGSKA (reference sequence). CDR3 length: 15 residues. Trimming left V 3 bases short and J 0 bases short, with 14 bases between. CDR3 region: CSASLSYQANYGYTF. In DNA, the CDR3 is TGCAGTGCTAGTCTTTCCTACCAAGCTAACTATGGCTACACCTTC.

The chain carries TRBV30 and TRBJ2-1; 8 nucleotides match TRBD2. V shed 3 bases, J shed 12 bases, and the junction held 13 bases outside the gene matches. CDR1 GTSNPN and CDR2 SVGIG come from the germline V gene (reference sequence). This CDR3 is built from 14 residues. CDR3 bases: TGTGCCTGGAGGCGGGACTCGGCTCGGGGGGGGCAGTTCTTC. It translates to CAWRRDSARGGQFF.

The rearrangement links TRBV12-3 or TRBV12-4 to TRBJ2-7, with D possibly being TRBD2 (6 bases). V was shortened by 6 bases and J by 2 bases, with 8 bases between the two germline ends. The CDR3 consists of 12 residues. The CDR3 is CASSPGAYEQYF. The CDR3 nucleotides read TGTGCCAGCAGCCCGGGAGCCTACGAGCAGTACTTC.

This chain uses TRBV5-1 with TRBJ2-1; no clear D. V lost 0 bases and J lost 9, with 7 bases in between. Looked up from germline, CDR1 is SGHRS and CDR2 is YFSETQ. This CDR3 spans 12 amino acids. The CDR3 region has the DNA TGCGCCAGCAGCTTGGTAGAAACTGAGCAGTTCTTC. This gives the protein CASSLVETEQFF.

This chain links TRBV6-5 with TRBJ2-3; a weak D match, TRBD2 (5 bases). CDR1 and CDR2 from the germline V gene are MNHEY and SVGAGI. The length of the CDR3 is 15 residues. V was trimmed by 6 bases and J by 2 bases, leaving 15 bases between them. The CDR3 DNA sequence: TGTGCCAGCAGGCTGCGAGACTACCACACAGATACGCAGTATTTT. This codes for CASRLRDYHTDTQYF.

The CDR3 reads CASSHLLAGGPGEQFF. CDR3 DNA sequence: TGTGCCAGCAGCCATCTACTAGCGGGAGGGCCGGGTGAGCAGTTCTTC. The chain employs TRBV7-3 and TRBJ2-1; 13 nucleotides match TRBD2. The CDR3 runs 16 residues. Looked up from germline, CDR1 is SGHTA and CDR2 is FQGTGA. The ends lost 5 bases at V and 9 bases at J; junction bases unmatched: 10.

The rearrangement uses TRBV5-1 and TRBJ2-5; D is ambiguous. Trimming left V 4 bases short and J 5 bases short, with 12 bases between. The CDR3 loop spans 13 amino acids. CDR1 is SGHRS, CDR2 YFSETQ, per germline. The CDR3 coding sequence is TGCGCCAGCAGCGCGGAATACGGGGAGACCCAGTACTTC. This codes for CASSAEYGETQYF.

The V call is TRBV24-1, the J call TRBJ2-7; D is possibly TRBD1 (5 bases). Trimming took off 6 bases at V and 3 bases at J, with 8 bases between the two ends. This CDR3 is 12 amino acids long. Germline V gene data show CDR1 as KGHDR and CDR2 as SFDVKD. DNA of the CDR3: TGTGCCACCAGTAGGGGTAACTACGAGCAGTACTTC. Residues: CATSRGNYEQYF.

The J gene is TRBJ1-2, the V gene TRBV25-1; D gene uncertain. This CDR3 spans 13 amino acids. V dropped 5 bases and J dropped 4 bases, with 11 bases sitting between them. The germline CDR1 and CDR2 sequences are MGHDK and SYGVNS. This CDR3 reads CASSLEQSYGYTF. Written as DNA, the CDR3 is TGTGCCAGCAGTCTGGAACAGAGCTATGGCTACACCTTC.

V is TRBV19 and J is TRBJ2-1; 8 nucleotides line up with TRBD1. The CDR3 totals 14 residues. Losses at the gene ends were 4 bases for V and 7 bases for J; bases not matched to a gene: 6. Germline CDR1 reads LNHDA; CDR2 reads SQIVND (reference sequence). The CDR3 region is CASSRAGGTNEQFF. The CDR3, as DNA: TGTGCCAGTAGTAGGGCAGGGGGCACAAATGAGCAGTTCTTC.

This clone was detected once. CDR3: CASSPIAGSSYEQYF. The CDR3 nucleotides read TGTGCCAGCAGCCCCATAGCGGGATCGTCCTACGAGCAGTACTTC. The chain employs TRBV28 and TRBJ2-7; 8 bases are a match to TRBD2. From germline, CDR1 is MDHEN and CDR2 SYDVKM. The length of the CDR3 is 15 residues. The junction had 8 bases not matched to a gene; V was cut back by 6 bases and J by 1 base. The full variable domain, completed using reference TRBV28 and TRBJ2-7, is DVKVTQSSRYLVKRTGEKVFLECVQDMDHENMFWYRQDPGLGLRLIYFSYDVKMKEKGDIPEGYSVSREKKERFSLILESASTNQTSMYLCASSPIAGSSYEQYFGPGTRLTVT.

CDR3 sequence: CASSWGQGRGYTF. As DNA, the CDR3 is TGTGCCAGCAGTTGGGGACAGGGCCGCGGCTACACCTTC. This rearrangement joins TRBV27 to TRBJ1-2; 9 bases match TRBD1. Germline lookup yields CDR1 MNHEY and CDR2 SMNVEV (reference sequence). This CDR3 has 13 amino acids. V trimming: 4 bases; J trimming: 8 bases; junction bases outside the gene matches: 5.

The chain employs TRBV7-2 and TRBJ2-1, with 11 bases aligning to TRBD2. The V gene end was trimmed by 5 bases and the J gene end by 5 bases; junction bases not matched to a gene: 5. The CDR3 consists of 15 residues. Germline lookup yields CDR1 SGHTA and CDR2 FQGNSA. DNA for the CDR3: TGTGCCAGCAGCCCCCAGACTAGCGGGAACAATGAGCAGTTCTTC. Translated: CASSPQTSGNNEQFF.

The V gene is TRBV6-5, the J gene TRBJ2-3, with 9 bases aligning to TRBD1. The CDR3 has 15 amino acids. Germline CDR1 and CDR2: MNHEY and SVGAGI. V shed 5 bases and J 2 bases; nucleotides not matched to a gene: 5. The CDR3 reads CASSPGQGLTDTQYF. For the CDR3, the DNA is TGTGCCAGCAGTCCGGGACAGGGACTCACAGATACGCAGTATTTT.

The J gene is TRBJ2-7, the V gene TRBV5-1; 7 nucleotides match TRBD2. The CDR3 totals 16 residues. Germline-derived CDR1 and CDR2 are SGHRS and YFSETQ. J gave up 0 bases and V 3 bases, and 9 bases lay outside the gene matches. The DNA for the CDR3 is TGCGCCAGCAGCTGGTCCGGCGGGGGAAGCTCCTACGAGCAGTACTTC. Protein product: CASSWSGGGSSYEQYF.

V gene TRBV6-1 combines with J gene TRBJ1-1, with D possibly being TRBD1 (5 bases). The V gene lost 1 base and the J gene lost 6 bases, with 6 bases spanning the gap. CDR3 length equals 12 residues. In germline, CDR1 is MNHNS, CDR2 SASEGT. CDR3 protein: CASSEGGPEAFF. The CDR3, as DNA: TGTGCCAGCAGTGAAGGGGGCCCTGAAGCTTTCTTT.

The chain combines TRBV6-5 with TRBJ1-5; TRBD1 aligns across 8 bases. The germline CDR1 and CDR2 sequences are MNHEY and SVGAGI. J was trimmed by 0 bases and V by 10 bases; bases with no gene match: 8. The CDR3 consists of 15 residues. The CDR3 is CATSGGWGSNQPQHF. CDR3 DNA: TGTGCCACCTCAGGGGGCTGGGGTAGCAATCAGCCCCAGCATTTT.

There are a few counts of this clone. This rearrangement joins TRBV5-1 to TRBJ2-2; 10 bases line up with TRBD2. Trimming took 2 bases from V and 7 from J; bases not matched to a gene: 2. The CDR3 length is 14 residues. Germline loops: CDR1 SGHRS, CDR2 YFSETQ. CDR3 sequence (DNA): TGCGCCAGCAGCTTTGGGACTAGCGTCGGGGAGCTGTTTTTT. Protein: CASSFGTSVGELFF.

This clone was picked up one time. This sequence joins TRBV6-5 and TRBJ2-7; D remains unclear. CDR3 length: 13 amino acids. The V gene lost 5 bases and the J gene lost 4 bases, with 12 bases spanning the gap. The germline gives CDR1 MNHEY, CDR2 SVGAGI. CDR3 DNA: TGTGCCAGCAGTCCAGTCCCCATGTACGAGCAGTACTTC. It yields the protein CASSPVPMYEQYF.

The count of this clone is one. The V call is TRBV10-1, the J call TRBJ1-4; D unresolved. CDR3 length equals 16 residues. Germline assignment: CDR1 WNHNN and CDR2 SYGVQD (reference sequence). V lost 5 bases, J lost 1 base, and 14 bases lay in between. This chain's CDR3 is CASSPSSTGTNEKLFF. The CDR3 region has the DNA TGCGCCAGCAGTCCCTCGTCGACGGGAACTAATGAAAAACTGTTTTTT.

The rearrangement joins TRBV7-8 to TRBJ1-5; 8 bases line up with TRBD1. The CDR3 is made up of 14 amino acids. The V gene's germline CDR1 is SGHVS and CDR2 FQNEAQ. J was trimmed by 8 bases and V by 3 bases; bases with no gene match: 6. The CDR3 sequence: CASSFSQGDEPQHF. In DNA, the CDR3 is TGTGCCAGCAGCTTTTCACAGGGGGACGAGCCCCAGCATTTT.

The genes are TRBV2 and TRBJ1-5, with D tentatively TRBD1 (5 bases). The V gene lost 3 bases and the J gene lost 8 bases, with 8 bases spanning the gap. Looked up from germline, CDR1 is SNHLY and CDR2 is FYNNEI. The CDR3 loop spans 12 amino acids. CDR3 protein: CASSEGGKPQHF. The CDR3 region has the DNA TGTGCCAGCAGTGAGGGGGGGAAGCCCCAGCATTTT.

The rearrangement links TRBV4-2 to TRBJ2-1, with 7 nucleotides matching TRBD2. The germline V gene encodes CDR1 LGHNA and CDR2 YNFKEQ. The CDR3 contains 18 residues. Trimming removed 0 bases from V and 6 bases from J; junction bases left unmatched: 14. CDR3 protein: CASSQEFSGGRGTNEQFF. CDR3 nucleotides: TGTGCCAGCAGCCAAGAATTCTCCGGCGGGAGAGGGACCAATGAGCAGTTCTTC.

The table lists this clone with a count of one. This chain joins TRBV5-4 and TRBJ2-1, with 7 bases that match TRBD1. The V and J ends lost 4 bases and 5 bases, in that order; junction bases with no gene match: 12. CDR1 is SGHNT and CDR2 is YYREEE in the germline V gene (reference sequence). The CDR3 sequence is 16 residues long. The DNA for the CDR3 is TGTGCCAGCAGCCCACAGGGGTTAGTCCCACACAATGAGCAGTTCTTC. This gives the protein CASSPQGLVPHNEQFF.

This clone was counted once. The CDR3 sequence: CASSQGLAGDAEQFF. As DNA, the CDR3 is TGTGCCAGCAGCCAAGGACTAGCGGGAGATGCTGAGCAGTTCTTC. The chain combines TRBV7-3 with TRBJ2-1; TRBD2 agrees at 13 bases. The CDR3 totals 15 residues. The germline CDR1 and CDR2 sequences are SGHTA and FQGTGA. Unmatched junction bases numbered 7, after V lost 5 bases and J lost 9 bases.

CDR3 amino acids: CASSYGTETNYGYTF. CDR3 nucleotide sequence: TGTGCCAGCAGTTACGGGACAGAAACTAACTATGGCTACACCTTC. This chain joins TRBV6-5 and TRBJ1-2; 7 bases match TRBD1. V trimming: 2 bases; J trimming: 0 bases; junction bases outside the gene matches: 3. This CDR3 region has 15 residues. CDR1 is MNHEY and CDR2 is SVGAGI in the germline V gene.